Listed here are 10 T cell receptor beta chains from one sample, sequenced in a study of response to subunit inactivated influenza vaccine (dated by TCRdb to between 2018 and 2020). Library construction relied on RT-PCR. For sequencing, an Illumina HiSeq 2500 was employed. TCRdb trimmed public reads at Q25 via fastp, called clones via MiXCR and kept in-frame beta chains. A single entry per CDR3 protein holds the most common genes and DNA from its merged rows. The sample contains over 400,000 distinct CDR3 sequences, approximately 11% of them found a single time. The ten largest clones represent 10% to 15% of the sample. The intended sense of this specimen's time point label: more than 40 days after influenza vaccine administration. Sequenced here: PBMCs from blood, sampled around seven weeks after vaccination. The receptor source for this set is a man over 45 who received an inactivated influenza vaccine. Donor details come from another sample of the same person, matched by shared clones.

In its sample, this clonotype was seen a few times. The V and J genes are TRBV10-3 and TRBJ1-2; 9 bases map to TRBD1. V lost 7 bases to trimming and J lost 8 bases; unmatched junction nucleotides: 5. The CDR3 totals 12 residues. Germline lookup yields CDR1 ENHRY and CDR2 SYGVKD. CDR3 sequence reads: CAINVGQGGYTF. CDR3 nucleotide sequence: TGTGCCATCAACGTAGGACAGGGGGGCTACACCTTC.

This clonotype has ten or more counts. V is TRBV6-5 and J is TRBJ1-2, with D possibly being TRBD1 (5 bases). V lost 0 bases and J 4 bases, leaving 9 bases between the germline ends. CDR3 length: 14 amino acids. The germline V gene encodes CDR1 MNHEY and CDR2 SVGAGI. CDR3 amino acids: CASSYSGGVYGYTF. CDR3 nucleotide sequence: TGTGCCAGCAGTTACTCGGGAGGGGTCTATGGCTACACCTTC.

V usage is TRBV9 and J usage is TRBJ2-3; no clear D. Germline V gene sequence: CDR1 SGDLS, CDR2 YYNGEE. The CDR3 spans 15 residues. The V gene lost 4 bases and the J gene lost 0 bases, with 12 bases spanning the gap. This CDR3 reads CASSKGITSTDTQYF. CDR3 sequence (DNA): TGTGCCAGCAGCAAAGGGATCACAAGCACAGATACGCAGTATTTT.

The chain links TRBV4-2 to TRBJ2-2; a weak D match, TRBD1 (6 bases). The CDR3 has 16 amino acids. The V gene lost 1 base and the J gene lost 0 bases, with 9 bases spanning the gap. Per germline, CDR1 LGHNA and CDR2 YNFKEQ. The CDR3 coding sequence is TGTGCCAGCAGCCAAGCGGGACAAGCGAACACCGGGGAGCTGTTTTTT. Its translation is CASSQAGQANTGELFF.

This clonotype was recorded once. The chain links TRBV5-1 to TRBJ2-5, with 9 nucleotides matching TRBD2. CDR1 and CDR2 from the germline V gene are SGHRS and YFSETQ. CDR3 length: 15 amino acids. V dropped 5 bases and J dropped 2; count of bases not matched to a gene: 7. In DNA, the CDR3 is TGCGCCAGCAGACCCGCGGGGGGGCGACAAGAGACCCAGTACTTC. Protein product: CASRPAGGRQETQYF.

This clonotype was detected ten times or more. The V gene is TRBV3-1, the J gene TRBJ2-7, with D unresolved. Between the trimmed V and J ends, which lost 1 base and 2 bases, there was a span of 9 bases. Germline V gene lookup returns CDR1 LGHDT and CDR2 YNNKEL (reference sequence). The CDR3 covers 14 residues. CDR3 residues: CASSQVPLAYEQYF. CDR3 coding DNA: TGTGCCAGCAGCCAAGTCCCCCTGGCCTACGAGCAGTACTTC.

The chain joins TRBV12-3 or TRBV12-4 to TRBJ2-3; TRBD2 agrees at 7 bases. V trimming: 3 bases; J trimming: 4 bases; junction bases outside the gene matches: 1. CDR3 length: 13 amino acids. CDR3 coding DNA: TGTGCCAGCAGTTTCCGGGAGGCAGATACGCAGTATTTT. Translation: CASSFREADTQYF.

CDR3 loop: CASRSMAFQPQHF. As DNA, the CDR3 is TGTGCCAGCAGGTCCATGGCCTTTCAGCCCCAGCATTTT. This chain uses TRBV28 with TRBJ1-5; D not certain. The CDR3 is 13 amino acids. The germline gives CDR1 MDHEN, CDR2 SYDVKM. V shed 6 bases and J shed 6 bases, with 12 bases lying between them.

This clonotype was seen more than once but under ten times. CDR3 nucleotide sequence: TGTGCCAGCAGTTTAGCGGGTCTGTACACAGATACGCAGTATTTT. It specifies CASSLAGLYTDTQYF. V and J are TRBV12-3 or TRBV12-4 and TRBJ2-3; no firm D call. The CDR3 has 15 residues. V was clipped by 0 bases and J by 2 bases, with 9 bases between them.

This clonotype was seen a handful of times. The CDR3 region is CSARDTTGGSPLHF. CDR3 bases: TGCAGTGCTAGAGATACCACAGGGGGATCACCCCTCCACTTT. J is TRBJ1-6 and V is TRBV20-1; the match to TRBD1 covers 8 bases. The CDR3 covers 14 residues. CDR1 DFQATT and CDR2 SNEGSKA come from the germline V gene (reference sequence). V was pared by 0 bases and J by 10 bases, with 5 bases of the junction left unmatched.